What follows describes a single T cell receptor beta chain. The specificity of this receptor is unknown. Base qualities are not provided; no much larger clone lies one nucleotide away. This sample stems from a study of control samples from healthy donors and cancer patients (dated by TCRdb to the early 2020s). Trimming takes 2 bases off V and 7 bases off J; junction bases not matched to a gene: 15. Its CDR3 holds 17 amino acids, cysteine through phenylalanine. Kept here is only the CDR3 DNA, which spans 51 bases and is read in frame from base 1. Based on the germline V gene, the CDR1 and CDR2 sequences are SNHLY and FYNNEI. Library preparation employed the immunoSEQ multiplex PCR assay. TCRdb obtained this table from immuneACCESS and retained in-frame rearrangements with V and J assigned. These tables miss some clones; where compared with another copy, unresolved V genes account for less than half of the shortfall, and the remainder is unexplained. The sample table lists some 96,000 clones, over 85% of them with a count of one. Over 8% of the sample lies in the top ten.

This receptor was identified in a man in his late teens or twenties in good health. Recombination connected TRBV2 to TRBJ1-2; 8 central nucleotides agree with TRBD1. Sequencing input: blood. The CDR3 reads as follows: CASSETGVLGQGPGYTF. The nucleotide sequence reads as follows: TGTGCCAGCAGTGAAACGGGGGTACTCGGACAGGGCCCTGGCTACACCTTC. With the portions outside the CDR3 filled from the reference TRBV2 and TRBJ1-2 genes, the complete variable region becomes EPEVTQTPSHQVTQMGQEVILRCVPISNHLYFYWYRQILGQKVEFLVSFYNNEISEKSEIFDDQFSVERPDGSNFTLKIRSTKLEDSAMYFCASSETGVLGQGPGYTFGSGTRLTVV.